The 9 T cell receptor beta chains below were found in one sample sequenced in a study of blood T cell repertoires in COVID-19. Method: immunoSEQ multiplex PCR; TCRdb's copy keeps in-frame clones and lacks some. The repertoire holds around 340,000 clones, with 65% to 90% as singletons. Sequencing was performed on PBMCs or T cells enriched from blood (not recorded which). All receptors derive from a woman in her thirties or forties with acute COVID-19.

The genes are TRBV9 and TRBJ2-3; D unclear. The length of the CDR3 is 13 residues. Deletions cut 0 bases from V and 3 bases from J, with 5 bases between. Germline values: CDR1 SGDLS, CDR2 YYNGEE. The CDR3: CASSVVVTDTQYF. The CDR3 nucleotides are TGTGCCAGCAGCGTAGTAGTAACAGATACGCAGTATTTT.

The chain has TRBV6-5 and TRBJ2-2; the match to TRBD1 covers 8 bases. The CDR3 has 13 amino acids. J was trimmed by 4 bases and V by 7 bases; bases with no gene match: 2. Germline values: CDR1 MNHEY, CDR2 SVGAGI. The CDR3 is CASNRGSTGELFF. For the CDR3, the DNA is TGTGCCAGCAACAGGGGGTCCACCGGGGAGCTGTTTTTT.

The chain carries TRBV28 and TRBJ2-7; 8 bases match TRBD1. The CDR3 contains 14 residues. The J segment lost 4 bases and the V segment lost 10 bases, leaving 12 bases of the junction unmatched. Germline values: CDR1 MDHEN, CDR2 SYDVKM. Here the CDR3 DNA reads TGTGCCACCAAGACAGGGGTCCCCGGTTACGAGCAGTACTTC. Amino acid sequence: CATKTGVPGYEQYF.

The chain employs TRBV28 and TRBJ1-6, with D possibly matching TRBD1 (5 bases). V was pared by 6 bases and J by 10 bases, with 10 bases between. The CDR3 runs to 12 residues. Germline V CDR1 and CDR2: MDHEN, SYDVKM. As DNA, the CDR3 is TGTGCCAGCAGCATGGGGGGATCACCCCTCCACTTT. The encoded protein is CASSMGGSPLHF.

This CDR3 is CASSLGYGGTTYEQYF. The CDR3 nucleotides read TGCGCCAGCAGCTTGGGTTACGGGGGGACGACCTACGAGCAGTACTTC. The gene calls are TRBV5-1 and TRBJ2-7; 7 nucleotides agree with TRBD2. The CDR3 contains 16 residues. Per the germline V gene, CDR1 is SGHRS and CDR2 is YFSETQ. V gave up 0 bases and J gave up 2 bases; unmatched junction bases: 8.

CDR3 residues: CASSPGTGQVEAFF. CDR3 nucleotides: TGCGCCAGCAGCCCGGGGACAGGGCAGGTTGAAGCTTTCTTT. The chain combines TRBV5-1 with TRBJ1-1; 9 bases agree with TRBD1. Germline-derived CDR1 and CDR2 are SGHRS and YFSETQ. This CDR3 is built from 14 residues. Trimming at V came to 4 bases and at J to 7 bases, leaving 8 bases not matched to a gene.

This clone was detected once. The chain links TRBV6-5 to TRBJ1-1, with no clear D. Germline CDR1 reads MNHEY; CDR2 reads SVGAGI. The CDR3 runs 14 residues. V was trimmed by 7 bases and J by 6 bases, leaving 18 bases between them. The CDR3 loop is CASKTPGWVAEAFF. The DNA of the CDR3 is TGTGCCAGCAAGACTCCCGGGTGGGTGGCTGAAGCTTTCTTT.

The rearrangement links TRBV7-9 to TRBJ2-1; D unresolved. The CDR3 contains 12 residues. Per the germline V gene, CDR1 is SEHNR and CDR2 is FQNEAQ (reference sequence). V lost 5 bases to trimming and J lost 3 bases, with 5 bases between them. For the CDR3, the DNA is TGTGCCAGCAGCCAAAACTACAATGAGCAGTTCTTC. Translating gives CASSQNYNEQFF.

The chain employs TRBV7-9 and TRBJ2-7, with D unresolved. Germline loops: CDR1 SEHNR, CDR2 FQNEAQ (reference sequence). The CDR3 is made up of 14 amino acids. V was cut by 0 bases and J by 4 bases, with 10 bases left in between. The CDR3 DNA follows: TGTGCCAGCAGCTTAGCTGCAGGAAATTACGAGCAGTACTTC. This sequence encodes CASSLAAGNYEQYF.